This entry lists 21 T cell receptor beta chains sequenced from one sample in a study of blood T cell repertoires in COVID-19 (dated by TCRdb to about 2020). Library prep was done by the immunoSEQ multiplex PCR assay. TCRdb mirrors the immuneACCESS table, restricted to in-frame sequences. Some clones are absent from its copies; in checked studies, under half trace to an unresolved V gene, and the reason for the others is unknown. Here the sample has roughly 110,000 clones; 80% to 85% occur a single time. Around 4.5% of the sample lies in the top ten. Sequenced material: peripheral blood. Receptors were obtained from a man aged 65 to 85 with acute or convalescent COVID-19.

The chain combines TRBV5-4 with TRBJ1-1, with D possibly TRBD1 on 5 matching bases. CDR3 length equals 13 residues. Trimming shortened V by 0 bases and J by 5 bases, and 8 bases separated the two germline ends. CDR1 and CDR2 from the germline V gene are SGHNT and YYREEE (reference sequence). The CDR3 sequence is CASSLEGWTEAFF. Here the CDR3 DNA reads TGTGCCAGCAGCTTGGAGGGGTGGACTGAAGCTTTCTTT.

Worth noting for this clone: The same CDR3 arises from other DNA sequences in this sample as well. The CDR3 protein is CASSRGNEQYF. The CDR3 DNA reads TGTGCCAGCAGCCGAGGTAACGAGCAGTACTTC. The rearrangement links TRBV3-1 (or the pseudogene TRBV3-2) to TRBJ2-7; the D is unclear. The CDR3 sequence is 11 residues long. Trimming removed 4 bases at V and 5 bases at J, with 6 bases between. From germline, CDR1 is LGHDT and CDR2 YNNKEL (reference sequence).

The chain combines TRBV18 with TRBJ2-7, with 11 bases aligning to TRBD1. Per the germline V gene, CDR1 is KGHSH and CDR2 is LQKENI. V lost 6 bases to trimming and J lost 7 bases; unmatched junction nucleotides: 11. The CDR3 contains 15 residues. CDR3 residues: CASSKPGQGVGEQYF. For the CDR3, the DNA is TGTGCCAGCTCTAAACCGGGACAGGGGGTTGGAGAGCAGTACTTC.

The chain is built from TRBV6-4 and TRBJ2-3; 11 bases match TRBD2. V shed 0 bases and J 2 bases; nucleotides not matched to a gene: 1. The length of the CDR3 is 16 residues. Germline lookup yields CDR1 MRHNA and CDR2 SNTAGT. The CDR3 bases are TGTGCCAGCAGTGACTCTAGCGGGGGGGCCACAGATACGCAGTATTTT. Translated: CASSDSSGGATDTQYF.

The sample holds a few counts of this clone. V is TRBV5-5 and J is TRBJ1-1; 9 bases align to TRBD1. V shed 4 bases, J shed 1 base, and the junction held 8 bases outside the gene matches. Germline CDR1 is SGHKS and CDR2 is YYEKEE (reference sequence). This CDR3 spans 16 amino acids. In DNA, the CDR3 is TGTGCCAGCAGCCGGATACAGGGGGCGAAGAACACTGAAGCTTTCTTT. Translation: CASSRIQGAKNTEAFF.

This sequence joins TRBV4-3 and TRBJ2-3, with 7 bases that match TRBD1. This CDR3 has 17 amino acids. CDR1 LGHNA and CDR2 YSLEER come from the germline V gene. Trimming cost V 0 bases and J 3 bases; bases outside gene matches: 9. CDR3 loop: CASSQEGNRGRTDTQYF. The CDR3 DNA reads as TGCGCCAGCAGCCAAGAAGGTAACAGGGGCCGGACAGATACGCAGTATTTT.

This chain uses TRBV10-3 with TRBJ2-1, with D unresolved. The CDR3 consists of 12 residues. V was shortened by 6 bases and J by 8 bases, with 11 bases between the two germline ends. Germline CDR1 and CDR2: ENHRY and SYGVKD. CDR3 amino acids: CAISLRDDEQFF. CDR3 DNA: TGTGCCATCAGCCTCCGAGATGATGAGCAGTTCTTC.

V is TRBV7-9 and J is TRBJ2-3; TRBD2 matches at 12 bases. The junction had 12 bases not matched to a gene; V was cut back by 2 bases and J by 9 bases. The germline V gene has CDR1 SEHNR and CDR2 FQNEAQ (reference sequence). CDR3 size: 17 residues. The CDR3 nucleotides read TGTGCCAGCAGCTTAACCCTAGCGGGGGGGAAAAAGAGGACGCAGTATTTT. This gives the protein CASSLTLAGGKKRTQYF.

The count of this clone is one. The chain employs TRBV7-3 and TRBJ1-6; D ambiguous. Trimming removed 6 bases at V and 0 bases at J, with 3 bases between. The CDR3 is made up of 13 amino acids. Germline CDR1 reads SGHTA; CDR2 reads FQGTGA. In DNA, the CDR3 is TGTGCCAGCAGTAGCTCCTATAATTCACCCCTCCACTTT. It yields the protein CASSSSYNSPLHF. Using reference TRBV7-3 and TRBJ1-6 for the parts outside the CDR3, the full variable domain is GAGVSQTPSNKVTEKGKYVELRCDPISGHTALYWYRQSLGQGPEFLIYFQGTGAADDSGLPNDRFFAVRPEGSVSTLKIQRTERGDSAVYLCASSSSYNSPLHFGNGTRLTVT.

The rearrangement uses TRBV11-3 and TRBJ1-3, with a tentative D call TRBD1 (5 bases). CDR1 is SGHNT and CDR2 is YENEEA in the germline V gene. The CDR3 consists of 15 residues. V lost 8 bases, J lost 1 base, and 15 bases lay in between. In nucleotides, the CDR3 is TGTGCCAGCCCGGCGGGACGTCCATCTGGAAACACCATATATTTT. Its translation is CASPAGRPSGNTIYF.

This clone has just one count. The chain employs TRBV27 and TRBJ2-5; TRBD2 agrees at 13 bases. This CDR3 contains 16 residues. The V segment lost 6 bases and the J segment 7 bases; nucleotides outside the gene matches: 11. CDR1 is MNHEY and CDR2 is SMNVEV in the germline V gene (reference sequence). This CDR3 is CASRESLAGGRATQYF. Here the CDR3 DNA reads TGTGCCAGCAGGGAATCACTAGCGGGGGGGAGGGCGACCCAGTACTTC.

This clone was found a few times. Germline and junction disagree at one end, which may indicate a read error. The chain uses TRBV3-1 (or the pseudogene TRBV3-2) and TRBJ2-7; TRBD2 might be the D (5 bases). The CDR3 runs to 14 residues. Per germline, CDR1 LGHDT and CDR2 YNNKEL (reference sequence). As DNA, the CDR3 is TGTGCCAGCAGCCGCCCGGGGATCGGCTACGGGCAGTACTTC. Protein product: CASSRPGIGYGQYF.

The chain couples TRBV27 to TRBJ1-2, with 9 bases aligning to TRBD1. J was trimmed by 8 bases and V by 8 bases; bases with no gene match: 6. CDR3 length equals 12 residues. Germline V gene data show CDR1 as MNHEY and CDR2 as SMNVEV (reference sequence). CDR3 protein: CASLDRGNGYTF. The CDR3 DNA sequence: TGTGCCAGCCTCGACAGGGGGAACGGCTACACCTTC.

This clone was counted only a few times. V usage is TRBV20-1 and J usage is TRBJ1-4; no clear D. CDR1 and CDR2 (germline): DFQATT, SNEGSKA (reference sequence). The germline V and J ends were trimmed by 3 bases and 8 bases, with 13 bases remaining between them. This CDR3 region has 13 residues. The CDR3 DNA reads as TGCAGTGCTAGTAACGGGTATGGCGAAAAACTGTTTTTT. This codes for CSASNGYGEKLFF.

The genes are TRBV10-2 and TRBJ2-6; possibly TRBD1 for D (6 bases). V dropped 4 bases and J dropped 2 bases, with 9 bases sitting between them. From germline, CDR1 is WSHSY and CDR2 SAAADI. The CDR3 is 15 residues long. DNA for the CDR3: TGCGCCAGCAGTGCTTCAGGGGCTGGGGCCAACGTCCTGACTTTC. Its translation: CASSASGAGANVLTF.

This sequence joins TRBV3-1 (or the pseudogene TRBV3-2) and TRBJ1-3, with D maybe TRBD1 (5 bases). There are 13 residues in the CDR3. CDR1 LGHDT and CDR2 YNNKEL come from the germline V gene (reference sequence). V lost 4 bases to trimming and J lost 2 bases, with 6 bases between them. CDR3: CASSPDTGNTIYF. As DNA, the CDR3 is TGTGCCAGCAGCCCGGACACTGGAAACACCATATATTTT.

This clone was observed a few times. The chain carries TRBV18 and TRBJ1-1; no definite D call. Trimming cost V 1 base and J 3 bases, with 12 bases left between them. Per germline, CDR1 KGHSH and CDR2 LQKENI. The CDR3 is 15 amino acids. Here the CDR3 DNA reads TGTGCCAGCTCACCACGCGGGTCTGGGGACACTGAAGCTTTCTTT. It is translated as CASSPRGSGDTEAFF.

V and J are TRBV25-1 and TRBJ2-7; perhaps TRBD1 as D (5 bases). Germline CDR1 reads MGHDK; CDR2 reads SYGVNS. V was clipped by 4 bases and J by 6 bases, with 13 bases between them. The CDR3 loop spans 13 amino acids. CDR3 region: CASSVGRVSEQYF. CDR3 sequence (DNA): TGTGCCAGCAGTGTTGGCAGGGTGTCCGAGCAGTACTTC.

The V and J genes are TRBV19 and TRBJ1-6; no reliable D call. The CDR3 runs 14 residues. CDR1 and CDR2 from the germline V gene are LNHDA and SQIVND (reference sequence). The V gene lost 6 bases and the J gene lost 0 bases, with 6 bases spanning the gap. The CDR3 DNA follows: TGTGCCAGTAGCCACAGCTCCTATAATTCACCCCTCCACTTT. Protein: CASSHSSYNSPLHF.

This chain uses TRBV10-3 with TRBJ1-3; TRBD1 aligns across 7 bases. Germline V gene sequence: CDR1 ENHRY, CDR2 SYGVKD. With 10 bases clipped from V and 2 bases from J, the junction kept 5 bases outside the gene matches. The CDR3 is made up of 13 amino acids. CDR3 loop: CATTRGPGNTIYF. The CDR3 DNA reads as TGTGCCACGACGAGGGGGCCTGGAAACACCATATATTTT.

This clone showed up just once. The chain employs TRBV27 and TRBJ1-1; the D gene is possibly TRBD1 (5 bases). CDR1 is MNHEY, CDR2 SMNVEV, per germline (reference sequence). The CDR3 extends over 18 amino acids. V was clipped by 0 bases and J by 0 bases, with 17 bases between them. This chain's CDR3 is CASSLSIGQGRVNTEAFF. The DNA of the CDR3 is TGTGCCAGCAGTTTATCGATCGGGCAGGGAAGAGTGAACACTGAAGCTTTCTTT.